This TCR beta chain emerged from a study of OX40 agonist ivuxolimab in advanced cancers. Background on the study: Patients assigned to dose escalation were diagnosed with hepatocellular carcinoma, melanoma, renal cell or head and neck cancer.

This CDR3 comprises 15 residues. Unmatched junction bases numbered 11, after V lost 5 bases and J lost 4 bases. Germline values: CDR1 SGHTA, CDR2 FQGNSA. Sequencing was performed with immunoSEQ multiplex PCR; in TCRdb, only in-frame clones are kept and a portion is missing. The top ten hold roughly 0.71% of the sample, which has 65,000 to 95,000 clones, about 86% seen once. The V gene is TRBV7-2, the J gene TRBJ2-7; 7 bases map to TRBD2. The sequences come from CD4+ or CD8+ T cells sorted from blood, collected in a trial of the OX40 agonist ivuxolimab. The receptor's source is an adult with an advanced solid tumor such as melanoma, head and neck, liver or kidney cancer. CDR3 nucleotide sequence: TGTGCCAGCAGCCAAACGACTAGCTCAACGTACGAGCAGTACTTC. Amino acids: CASSQTTSSTYEQYF.